The 10 T cell receptor beta chains in this list originate from one sample, sequenced in a study of blood T cells in healthy people across ages. Primed by a sample-barcoded 5' primer and a J-beta primer mix, a second PCR proceeded for 7 to 11 cycles. TCRdb analysed the 5' RACE reads with MiXCR anew, one entry per CDR3 protein. The sample lists 1.5 million to 1.9 million distinct CDR3 sequences, roughly 43% seen once, with roughly 3.7% in the top ten. The specimen was blood. Every receptor here comes from a woman under 30 in good health.

This chain uses TRBV6-6 with TRBJ2-7; 7 nucleotides match TRBD1. The CDR3 runs 17 residues. After removal of 2 bases from V and 3 bases from J, the junction contained 13 bases not matched to a gene. The V gene's germline CDR1 is MNHNY and CDR2 SVGAGI (reference sequence). CDR3 protein: CASSYAHRGHKSYEQYF. The CDR3 DNA reads TGTGCCAGCAGTTACGCCCACAGGGGCCATAAAAGCTACGAGCAGTACTTC.

The chain recombines TRBV12-3 or TRBV12-4 with TRBJ2-3; weak D call: TRBD2 (5 bases). The CDR3 covers 15 residues. V was shortened by 6 bases and J by 2 bases, with 15 bases between the two germline ends. DNA for the CDR3: TGTGCCAGCAGCCCTCGCGCAGCGGTCACAGATACGCAGTATTTT. Residues: CASSPRAAVTDTQYF.

This clonotype was counted a few times. The chain links TRBV12-3 or TRBV12-4 to TRBJ2-1; D may be TRBD2 (6 bases). With 8 bases removed from V and 5 bases from J, the gap between germline ends came to 16 bases. The CDR3 runs to 14 residues. The DNA for the CDR3 is TGTGCCAGCCGGGACTCATCCCCCAACAATGAGCAGTTCTTC. Protein sequence: CASRDSSPNNEQFF.

V gene TRBV27 combines with J gene TRBJ2-1; 7 positions match TRBD2. The CDR3 consists of 16 residues. After removal of 1 base from V and 3 bases from J, the junction contained 6 bases not matched to a gene. Germline values: CDR1 MNHEY, CDR2 SMNVEV (reference sequence). The CDR3 sequence is CASSLWGGTLYNEQFF. The CDR3 nucleotides are TGTGCCAGCAGTTTATGGGGGGGGACTCTCTACAATGAGCAGTTCTTC.

This clonotype was detected only a few times. V gene TRBV6-5 combines with J gene TRBJ1-5; D unresolved. This CDR3 has 15 residues. V was pared by 2 bases and J by 4 bases, with 12 bases between. Looked up from germline, CDR1 is MNHEY and CDR2 is SVGAGI. Here the CDR3 reads CASSYGASPNQPQHF. In nucleotides, the CDR3 is TGTGCCAGCAGTTACGGTGCCAGCCCAAATCAGCCCCAGCATTTT.

Regarding this clonotype: Its ends do not fully match the called genes, so a read error is possible. The V and J genes are TRBV27 and TRBJ2-1, with TRBD2 matching over 9 bases. This CDR3 spans 14 amino acids. CDR1 and CDR2 (germline): MNHEY, SMNVEV (reference sequence). The CDR3 spells CASSFSGRIDERFF. The CDR3 DNA is TGTGCCAGCAGCTTTAGCGGGAGAATCGATGAGCGGTTCTTC.

This clonotype was recorded only once. The chain is built from TRBV10-3 and TRBJ2-1; TRBD1 might be the D (6 bases). V lost 6 bases and J 5 bases, leaving 14 bases between the germline ends. The CDR3 has 14 residues. Germline lookup yields CDR1 ENHRY and CDR2 SYGVKD. This CDR3 reads CAISNRDRNNEQFF. Here the CDR3 DNA reads TGTGCCATCAGCAACAGGGATAGGAACAATGAGCAGTTCTTC.

The chain is built from TRBV27 and TRBJ2-1, with D possibly being TRBD1 (5 bases). The CDR3 has 13 amino acids. Trimming took 4 bases from V and 8 from J, leaving 12 bases between them. Germline lookup yields CDR1 MNHEY and CDR2 SMNVEV (reference sequence). The CDR3 DNA reads TGTGCCAGCAGTTATGCAGGGAACCATGAGCAGTTCTTC. Amino acids: CASSYAGNHEQFF.

This chain links TRBV29-1 with TRBJ2-5; 7 bases are a match to TRBD2. The J call may be incorrect, as the DNA end agrees better with TRBJ2-1. Germline CDR1 reads SQVTM; CDR2 reads ANQGSEA. CDR3 size: 13 residues. For the CDR3, the DNA is TGCAGCGTTGCGCGGGAGTCCGAAGAGACCCAGTTCTTC. Translating gives CSVARESEETQFF.

In its sample, this clonotype was seen many times. The genes are TRBV9 and TRBJ2-5, with TRBD1 identical over 8 bases. CDR3 length equals 14 residues. Germline V gene lookup returns CDR1 SGDLS and CDR2 YYNGEE. J lost 0 bases, V lost 2 bases, and 0 bases had no gene match. The CDR3 reads CASSVDRDQETQYF. As DNA, the CDR3 is TGTGCCAGCAGCGTGGACAGGGACCAAGAGACCCAGTACTTC.